Shown below are 19 T cell receptor beta chains from a single sample sequenced in a study of CD8+CD57+ T cells in acquired aplastic anemia. The use of genomic DNA as template underpinned the TCR beta VDJ and CDR3 profiling. One entry per CDR3 protein results from TCRdb running MiXCR on the reads. The table lists hundreds of thousands of distinct CDR3 sequences, 56% of them singletons. Sequencing was performed on sorted CD4+, CD8+, or CD8+CD57+ T cells (not recorded which) from PBMCs. These receptors came from a human donor with severe aplastic anemia or a healthy control (not recorded which).

The rearrangement uses TRBV2 and TRBJ2-5; 11 bases fit TRBD1. This CDR3 region has 12 residues. Germline loops: CDR1 SNHLY, CDR2 FYNNEI. Unmatched junction bases numbered 1, after V lost 8 bases and J lost 5 bases. CDR3 loop: CASGDRGETQYF. In nucleotides, the CDR3 is TGTGCCAGCGGGGACAGGGGGGAGACCCAGTACTTC.

The chain recombines TRBV11-3 with TRBJ2-7; D assignment may be TRBD1 or TRBD2 (6 bases each). CDR1 SGHNT and CDR2 YENEEA come from the germline V gene. V lost 5 bases, J lost 3 bases, and 14 bases lay in between. This CDR3 is built from 14 residues. As DNA, the CDR3 is TGTGCCAGCAGCCGGAGGGGGATAGGCTACGAGCAGTACTTC. Protein sequence: CASSRRGIGYEQYF. The full variable domain, rest sourced from reference TRBV11-3 and TRBJ2-7, is EAGVVQSPRYKIIEKKQPVAFWCNPISGHNTLYWYLQNLGQGPELLIRYENEEAVDDSQLPKDRFSAERLKGVDSTLKIQPAELGDSAVYLCASSRRGIGYEQYFGPGTRLTVT.

This chain links TRBV29-1 with TRBJ2-7; D perhaps matches TRBD1 (6 bases). In germline, CDR1 is SQVTM, CDR2 ANQGSEA. Trimming removed 0 bases from V and 2 bases from J, with 8 bases in between. The CDR3 has 13 residues. The DNA for the CDR3 is TGCAGCGTTGAAGATCAGGGGACCTACGAGCAGTACTTC. It encodes CSVEDQGTYEQYF.

This clonotype has a count of ten or more. The chain uses TRBV4-3 and TRBJ1-2; D not resolved. The germline gives CDR1 LGHNA, CDR2 YSLEER. The V end was cut by 3 bases, the J end by 6 bases, with 20 bases between. This CDR3 is built from 16 residues. CDR3 residues: CASSHPSVLSEDGYTF. The CDR3 DNA is TGCGCCAGCAGCCACCCCTCGGTACTCTCTGAGGATGGCTACACCTTC.

This clonotype came up a few times. The rearrangement joins TRBV10-3 to TRBJ2-5, with TRBD2 as a possible D gene (6 bases). Germline V gene lookup returns CDR1 ENHRY and CDR2 SYGVKD. V lost 0 bases and J 4 bases, leaving 6 bases between the germline ends. The CDR3 totals 13 residues. The CDR3 protein is CAISESGGETQYF. In DNA form, the CDR3 reads TGTGCCATCAGTGAGTCGGGAGGAGAGACCCAGTACTTC.

In this sample, this clonotype turned up many times. This chain links TRBV11-2 with TRBJ1-1; TRBD1 matches at 7 bases. This CDR3 has 13 residues. CDR1 is SGHAT, CDR2 FQNNGV, per germline. V shed 8 bases and J 2 bases; nucleotides not matched to a gene: 5. The CDR3 loop is CASRGQPNTEAFF. DNA for the CDR3: TGTGCCAGCCGGGGACAGCCAAACACTGAAGCTTTCTTT.

J is TRBJ2-7 and V is TRBV7-9, with D perhaps TRBD1 or TRBD2 (5 bases each). The CDR3 extends over 14 amino acids. CDR1 is SEHNR and CDR2 is FQNEAQ in the germline V gene (reference sequence). The V end was cut by 0 bases, the J end by 3 bases, with 9 bases between. In DNA form, the CDR3 reads TGTGCCAGCAGCTTAGCCGGGACCTTCTACGAGCAGTACTTC. Its translation: CASSLAGTFYEQYF.

This clonotype was seen many times. The J gene is TRBJ1-2, the V gene TRBV6-6; TRBD1 matches at 7 bases. Germline CDR1 reads MNHNY; CDR2 reads SVGAGI (reference sequence). After removal of 9 bases from V and 0 bases from J, the junction contained 4 bases not matched to a gene. CDR3 length equals 13 residues. The CDR3 protein is CASLTGTNYGYTF. In nucleotides, the CDR3 is TGTGCCAGTTTGACAGGGACTAACTATGGCTACACCTTC.

The CDR3 region has the DNA TGTGCCAGCAGTGTTCGGGGTTTATCTGAAGCTTTCTTT. It specifies CASSVRGLSEAFF. The chain has TRBV25-1 and TRBJ1-1; D unresolved. CDR3 size: 13 residues. Deletions cut 4 bases from V and 6 bases from J, with 12 bases between. Germline loops: CDR1 MGHDK, CDR2 SYGVNS.

The V gene is TRBV20-1, the J gene TRBJ1-6; D not certain. The CDR3 has 14 residues. V lost 1 base, J lost 10 bases, and 14 bases lay in between. In germline, CDR1 is DFQATT, CDR2 SNEGSKA (reference sequence). CDR3 loop: CSARGRVVGSPLHF. CDR3 nucleotide sequence: TGCAGTGCTAGAGGACGAGTCGTGGGGTCACCCCTCCACTTT.

The rearrangement links TRBV5-1 to TRBJ2-7, with D possibly TRBD2 on 5 matching bases. CDR1 is SGHRS and CDR2 is YFSETQ in the germline V gene. This CDR3 region has 15 residues. The V end lost 7 bases, the J end lost 6 bases, and 23 bases lay between the germline ends. The CDR3 DNA is TGCGCCAGCGGGCCGCGGGCTTGGGGTATCCGCGAGCAGTACTTC. Its protein is CASGPRAWGIREQYF.

The rearrangement links TRBV29-1 to TRBJ2-5; 8 nucleotides line up with TRBD1. J lost 1 base, V lost 3 bases, and 7 bases had no gene match. The CDR3 runs to 15 residues. Germline assignment: CDR1 SQVTM and CDR2 ANQGSEA. This CDR3 reads CSVEADRGRQETQYF. DNA for the CDR3: TGCAGCGTTGAGGCCGACAGGGGCCGCCAAGAGACCCAGTACTTC.

The chain carries TRBV20-1 and TRBJ2-3; unclear D gene. The germline CDR1 and CDR2 sequences are DFQATT and SNEGSKA (reference sequence). The V gene lost 3 bases and the J gene lost 1 base, with 17 bases spanning the gap. There are 16 residues in the CDR3. DNA for the CDR3: TGCAGTGCTAGGTCGCCGGGCCTCGAGGGCACAGATACGCAGTATTTT. It is translated as CSARSPGLEGTDTQYF.

Notes on this clonotype: It is likely a read error, because the conserved phenylalanine at the end of the CDR3 is missing. The chain couples TRBV29-1 to TRBJ2-1; TRBD1 matches 7 bases. V trimming: 3 bases; J trimming: 8 bases; junction bases outside the gene matches: 10. CDR1 is SQVTM, CDR2 ANQGSEA, per germline. This CDR3 spans 14 amino acids. The CDR3 is CSVDVTGSRYEQFL. The CDR3 region has the DNA TGCAGCGTTGATGTGACAGGGTCCCGCTATGAGCAGTTCCTC.

This clonotype was counted a single time. The rearrangement uses TRBV20-1 and TRBJ2-3; TRBD2 matches at 13 bases. CDR1 is DFQATT, CDR2 SNEGSKA, per germline (reference sequence). V lost 5 bases and J lost 5; bases outside the gene matches: 7. This CDR3 has 15 amino acids. This chain's CDR3 is CSAETSGRAGDTQYF. The CDR3 coding sequence is TGCAGTGCTGAAACTAGCGGGAGGGCGGGAGATACGCAGTATTTT.

In this sample, this clonotype turned up once. The chain carries TRBV7-2 and TRBJ2-1; 8 bases are shared with TRBD2. The germline V gene encodes CDR1 SGHTA and CDR2 FQGNSA. The CDR3 length is 13 residues. Trimming removed 4 bases from V and 10 bases from J; junction bases left unmatched: 6. The CDR3 loop reads CASSSGLAAEQFF. The CDR3 DNA follows: TGTGCCAGCAGCTCTGGACTAGCTGCCGAGCAGTTCTTC.

The chain recombines TRBV10-2 with TRBJ1-1; 8 nucleotides align to TRBD1. Looked up from germline, CDR1 is WSHSY and CDR2 is SAAADI. This CDR3 spans 15 amino acids. With 4 bases clipped from V and 0 bases from J, the junction kept 4 bases outside the gene matches. The CDR3 nucleotides are TGCGCCAGCAGTGTGACAGGGGACCTGAACACTGAAGCTTTCTTT. Translation: CASSVTGDLNTEAFF.

This clonotype was counted ten times or more. The chain joins TRBV5-1 to TRBJ1-1; D not certain. The germline V gene encodes CDR1 SGHRS and CDR2 YFSETQ. V was clipped by 4 bases and J by 8 bases, with 15 bases between them. This CDR3 contains 13 residues. CDR3 loop: CASSLQVAQEAFF. In DNA, the CDR3 is TGCGCCAGCAGCCTTCAAGTAGCTCAAGAAGCTTTCTTT.

The chain carries TRBV10-1 and TRBJ2-7, with D maybe TRBD1 (5 bases). The germline V gene encodes CDR1 WNHNN and CDR2 SYGVQD (reference sequence). V was clipped by 4 bases and J by 6 bases, with 16 bases between them. The length of the CDR3 is 14 residues. For the CDR3, the DNA is TGCGCCAGCAGTGGACAGCTAGGTACCTCCGAGCAGTACTTC. It codes for CASSGQLGTSEQYF.